This T cell receptor beta chain derives from a study of T-cell memory formation after mild COVID-19. Whole-study context: TCR clusters mostly belonged to single donors.

This clonotype came up a few times. The target antigen is unknown. MiXCR, applied by TCRdb to the 5' RACE reads, yields one record per CDR3 protein. Here the sample spans approximately 300,000 distinct CDR3 sequences, less than 9.5% being singletons. Study findings and constraints: Pre-infection memory harbored some responding clones, suggesting cross-reactive memory joined. A second wave expanding day 15 to 37 was CD4+-biased; contracting clones were balanced.

This receptor was identified in a man aged 18 to 29 who had mild COVID-19 (a few samples of this study predate the infection). Cell type and time point are not known. Sequencing input: PBMCs or a T cell subset sorted from them (not recorded which).

The CDR3 nucleotides are TGTGCCAGCAGTTCGTTCCTCTCCCGCAAATTGAACACTGAAGCTTTCTTT. Translation: CASSSFLSRKLNTEAFF. V usage is TRBV27 and J usage is TRBJ1-1; unclear D gene. The germline V gene encodes CDR1 MNHEY and CDR2 SMNVEV (reference sequence). V gave up 4 bases and J gave up 0 bases, with 18 bases separating them. This CDR3 has 17 residues.